This entry lists 12 T cell receptor beta chains sequenced from one sample in a study of human T cells and chemical hapten exposure. Regarding time point: patch test 3, about 24 weeks after DPC sensitization. As to treatment: therapeutic diphenylcyclopropenone sensitization with weekly scalp DPC. TCRdb re-called the RACE reads through MiXCR, storing one row per CDR3 protein. Of under 75,000 distinct CDR3 sequences in the sample, around 10% are singletons; the top ten hold approximately 1.4%. Specimen: whole blood, collected in connection with sensitization to the hapten diphenylcyclopropenone (DPC). Receptors originate from a woman aged 50 to 60 with alopecia areata. Some clones in this sample may be carry-over from other donors' samples.

This clonotype came up a few times. The chain links TRBV6-6 to TRBJ1-1; D uncertain. The V end lost 2 bases, the J end lost 6 bases, and 4 bases lay between the germline ends. From germline, CDR1 is MNHNY and CDR2 SVGAGI (reference sequence). The CDR3 extends over 11 amino acids. CDR3 protein: CASSYQAEAFF. DNA for the CDR3: TGTGCCAGCAGTTACCAGGCTGAAGCTTTCTTT.

There are many counts of this clonotype. This chain connects TRBV20-1 to TRBJ2-3, with D perhaps matching TRBD2 (6 bases). Germline V gene sequence: CDR1 DFQATT, CDR2 SNEGSKA (reference sequence). Trimming shortened V by 5 bases and J by 3 bases, and 18 bases separated the two germline ends. The CDR3 has 15 amino acids. In DNA, the CDR3 is TGCAGTGCTGACCCCTTTGGAGGGAGGACAGATACGCAGTATTTT. The encoded protein is CSADPFGGRTDTQYF.

This clonotype appeared a few times. The chain has TRBV6-5 and TRBJ2-1, with D uncertain. V dropped 2 bases and J dropped 1 base, with 12 bases sitting between them. Germline assignment: CDR1 MNHEY and CDR2 SVGAGI. The CDR3 has 16 residues. The CDR3 DNA sequence: TGTGCCAGCAGTTACGGTTTTATGCAGTCCTACAATGAGCAGTTCTTC. It encodes CASSYGFMQSYNEQFF.

The chain employs TRBV3-1 and TRBJ1-2; D perhaps matches TRBD1 (6 bases). This CDR3 region has 14 residues. The germline gives CDR1 LGHDT, CDR2 YNNKEL (reference sequence). The ends were cut back, 1 base at V and 4 bases at J, with 10 bases in the middle. CDR3 sequence reads: CASSQGGALYGYTF. CDR3 in DNA: TGTGCCAGCAGCCAAGGGGGGGCTCTCTATGGCTACACCTTC.

In its sample, this clonotype was seen a few times. This chain connects TRBV7-9 to TRBJ1-1; D not certain. Germline V gene lookup returns CDR1 SEHNR and CDR2 FQNEAQ (reference sequence). Trimming removed 2 bases from V and 9 bases from J, with 10 bases in between. The CDR3 length is 12 residues. CDR3 bases: TGTGCCAGCAGCTTACGGTCCGCCCAAGCTTTCTTT. Translation gives CASSLRSAQAFF.

The chain is built from TRBV10-2 and TRBJ1-5; D not certain. The CDR3 is 13 residues long. V was trimmed by 5 bases and J by 4 bases, leaving 9 bases between them. In germline, CDR1 is WSHSY, CDR2 SAAADI. In DNA form, the CDR3 reads TGCGCCAGCAGTCGGGCCAGTAATCAGCCCCAGCATTTT. Translated: CASSRASNQPQHF.

This clonotype appeared many times. The chain is built from TRBV11-2 and TRBJ2-3; 9 bases line up with TRBD2. V was pared by 3 bases and J by 6 bases, with 4 bases of the junction left unmatched. The germline V gene has CDR1 SGHAT and CDR2 FQNNGV. The CDR3 has 14 amino acids. CDR3 sequence (DNA): TGTGCCAGCAGCTTGGCGCTAGCGGGGGATACGCAGTATTTT. Amino acid sequence: CASSLALAGDTQYF.

This chain uses TRBV2 with TRBJ1-6, with 9 positions matching TRBD1. This CDR3 has 14 amino acids. Germline loops: CDR1 SNHLY, CDR2 FYNNEI. V gave up 4 bases and J gave up 8 bases; unmatched junction bases: 3. CDR3 sequence reads: CASSVGTGYSPLHF. Written as DNA, the CDR3 is TGTGCCAGCAGTGTCGGGACAGGGTATTCACCCCTCCACTTT. Full variable domain (outside the CDR3, taken from reference TRBV2 and TRBJ1-6): EPEVTQTPSHQVTQMGQEVILRCVPISNHLYFYWYRQILGQKVEFLVSFYNNEISEKSEIFDDQFSVERPDGSNFTLKIRSTKLEDSAMYFCASSVGTGYSPLHFGNGTRLTVT.

This clonotype was seen repeatedly, ten times or more. The chain links TRBV6-2 or TRBV6-3 to TRBJ1-6; possible D gene TRBD1, 5 bases. CDR3 length: 13 amino acids. Germline values: CDR1 MNHEY, CDR2 SVGEGT. Trimming pared 6 bases from V and 8 bases from J, leaving 11 bases between. CDR3 bases: TGTGCCAGCAGCTACCAGGGAGATTCACCCCTCCACTTT. As protein: CASSYQGDSPLHF.

This clonotype has ten or more counts. The J gene is TRBJ1-2, the V gene TRBV6-5, with 9 bases fitting TRBD1. The V gene end was trimmed by 7 bases and the J gene end by 8 bases; junction bases not matched to a gene: 8. This CDR3 has 13 amino acids. Germline loops: CDR1 MNHEY, CDR2 SVGAGI. As DNA, the CDR3 is TGTGCCAGCACCGTTGGACAGGGGCGAGGCTACACCTTC. Translated: CASTVGQGRGYTF.

CDR3 bases: TGTGCCAGCACCCTAACAGGGGGCGGTAGTATCTCTATTCAGCCCCAGCATTTT. Residues: CASTLTGGGSISIQPQHF. V gene TRBV28 combines with J gene TRBJ1-5, with 9 bases that match TRBD1. CDR1 is MDHEN and CDR2 is SYDVKM in the germline V gene. Unmatched junction bases numbered 19, after V lost 7 bases and J lost 6 bases. This CDR3 spans 18 amino acids.

The V call is TRBV7-8, the J call TRBJ2-2; perhaps TRBD1 as D (6 bases). Trimming pared 5 bases from V and 1 base from J, leaving 14 bases between. CDR1 is SGHVS, CDR2 FQNEAQ, per germline. The CDR3 length is 16 residues. CDR3 residues: CASSLREQGNTGELFF. The DNA of the CDR3 is TGTGCCAGCAGCCTTAGGGAACAGGGGAACACCGGGGAGCTGTTTTTT.